A single sample gave rise to the 32 T cell receptor beta chains below, sequenced in a study of cytomegalovirus exposure and HLA in healthy donors. Primers included in the PCR were 60 Vbeta and 13 Jbeta primers. The method was immunoSEQ multiplex PCR; TCRdb's version includes in-frame clones alone and lacks a portion of them. The sample shows 150,000 to 200,000 clones, 82% of them seen only once. The specimen was PBMCs. The receptor set was obtained from a girl between 2 and 10 years old in good health and CMV-seropositive.

The chain couples TRBV19 to TRBJ2-3; TRBD1 is a possible D gene (5 bases). Germline-derived CDR1 and CDR2 are LNHDA and SQIVND (reference sequence). Trimming shortened V by 2 bases and J by 1 base, and 10 bases separated the two germline ends. The CDR3 has 15 residues. The CDR3 sequence is CASSILVQGTDTQYF. The DNA for the CDR3 is TGTGCCAGTAGTATATTAGTACAGGGCACAGATACGCAGTATTTT.

The gene calls are TRBV30 and TRBJ1-4; weak D call: TRBD1 (5 bases). This CDR3 region has 14 residues. CDR1 and CDR2 from the germline V gene are GTSNPN and SVGIG (reference sequence). The V end was cut by 3 bases, the J end by 4 bases, with 12 bases between. CDR3 DNA sequence: TGTGCCTGGAGCGCTGGACATCGTAATGAAAAACTGTTTTTT. Its translation: CAWSAGHRNEKLFF.

The V call is TRBV9, the J call TRBJ1-3; D is unresolved. The CDR3 is 18 residues long. Per germline, CDR1 SGDLS and CDR2 YYNGEE. V was trimmed by 3 bases and J by 0 bases, leaving 19 bases between them. CDR3 protein: CASSGSNRPSGSGNTIYF. The CDR3 DNA sequence: TGTGCCAGCAGCGGATCGAACCGGCCTAGCGGCTCTGGAAACACCATATATTTT.

J is TRBJ2-3 and V is TRBV19, with TRBD2 as a possible D gene (6 bases). V dropped 5 bases and J dropped 2 bases, with 8 bases sitting between them. Germline CDR1 and CDR2: LNHDA and SQIVND (reference sequence). This CDR3 is 13 amino acids long. CDR3 sequence reads: CASSGGSTDTQYF. CDR3 bases: TGTGCCAGTAGTGGAGGGTCCACAGATACGCAGTATTTT.

This clone was observed a few times. This chain uses TRBV23-1 with TRBJ1-4; D unclear. TRBV23-1 is noted as an ORF with a role that remains uncertain. The CDR3 is 20 amino acids. Between the trimmed V and J ends, which lost 2 bases and 7 bases, there was a span of 29 bases. The CDR3 nucleotides read TGCGCCAGCAGTCAAAGGTCAAGTACACAGACGAGAAATGGCTCTGAAAAACTGTTTTTT. Its protein product is CASSQRSSTQTRNGSEKLFF.

The chain joins TRBV28 to TRBJ2-2, with TRBD1 matching 10 bases. In germline, CDR1 is MDHEN, CDR2 SYDVKM. The V gene end was trimmed by 7 bases and the J gene end by 6 bases; junction bases not matched to a gene: 5. This CDR3 is 14 amino acids long. For the CDR3, the DNA is TGTGCCAGCACTCGACAGGGGGCCTCCGGGGAGCTGTTTTTT. Amino acids: CASTRQGASGELFF.

This clone was detected a few times. DNA of the CDR3: TGCAGTGCCTCAAGCGGAATAGTGCAGTATTTT. Protein: CSASSGIVQYF. V is TRBV20-1 and J is TRBJ2-3, with a possible D match to TRBD2 (5 bases). The V and J ends lost 6 bases and 11 bases respectively, with 15 bases between them. Per the germline V gene, CDR1 is DFQATT and CDR2 is SNEGSKA (reference sequence). The CDR3 totals 11 residues.

This chain joins TRBV5-1 and TRBJ1-1, with TRBD1 identical over 11 bases. CDR1 and CDR2 (germline): SGHRS, YFSETQ. V lost 3 bases to trimming and J lost 5 bases; unmatched junction nucleotides: 6. CDR3 size: 15 residues. The CDR3 coding sequence is TGCGCCAGCAGCTCCCGGACAGGGGGCATGACTGAAGCTTTCTTT. Translating it yields CASSSRTGGMTEAFF.

The chain uses TRBV29-1 and TRBJ1-4; D gene ambiguous. The CDR3 covers 15 residues. The germline CDR1 and CDR2 sequences are SQVTM and ANQGSEA. The germline V and J ends were trimmed by 5 bases and 1 base, with 14 bases remaining between them. CDR3 bases: TGCAGCGTTTCCGACACAGAGATAACTAATGAAAAACTGTTTTTT. It specifies CSVSDTEITNEKLFF. The variable domain in full, completed from reference TRBV29-1 and TRBJ1-4, reads SAVISQKPSRDICQRGTSLTIQCQVDSQVTMMFWYRQQPGQSLTLIATANQGSEATYESGFVIDKFPISRPNLTFSTLTVSNMSPEDSSIYLCSVSDTEITNEKLFFGSGTQLSVL.

This clone has just a few counts. The rearrangement links TRBV5-4 to TRBJ1-3; 7 nucleotides agree with TRBD1. This CDR3 comprises 16 residues. Germline assignment: CDR1 SGHNT and CDR2 YYREEE (reference sequence). The V and J ends lost 5 bases and 0 bases, in that order; junction bases with no gene match: 8. For the CDR3, the DNA is TGTGCCAGCAGTGCTATGAGGACAGGCTCTGGAAACACCATATATTTT. The encoded protein is CASSAMRTGSGNTIYF.

This chain uses TRBV10-3 with TRBJ2-5; perhaps TRBD2 as D (6 bases). V lost 5 bases and J 5 bases, leaving 9 bases between the germline ends. Germline values: CDR1 ENHRY, CDR2 SYGVKD. This CDR3 spans 12 amino acids. CDR3: CAISLAGETQYF. Written as DNA, the CDR3 is TGTGCCATCAGTCTGGCGGGGGAGACCCAGTACTTC.

The J gene is TRBJ2-7, the V gene TRBV15; TRBD1 matches at 7 bases. Germline assignment: CDR1 LNHNV and CDR2 YYDKDF (reference sequence). V shed 4 bases and J 0 bases; nucleotides not matched to a gene: 6. The CDR3 covers 15 residues. CDR3 nucleotides: TGTGCCACCAGCACCAGGACAGGTGTCTCCTACGAGCAGTACTTC. Translation: CATSTRTGVSYEQYF. Variable domain in full (rest from reference TRBV15 and TRBJ2-7): DAMVIQNPRYQVTQFGKPVTLSCSQTLNHNVMYWYQQKSSQAPKLLFHYYDKDFNNEADTPDNFQSRRPNTSFCFLDIRSPGLGDTAMYLCATSTRTGVSYEQYFGPGTRLTVT.

The rearrangement uses TRBV27 and TRBJ2-1, with 9 bases identical to TRBD1. The CDR3 extends over 15 amino acids. Germline V lookup: CDR1 MNHEY, CDR2 SMNVEV (reference sequence). The V segment lost 3 bases and the J segment 12 bases; nucleotides outside the gene matches: 12. The CDR3 DNA reads TGTGCCAGCAGTTTCCGGGACAGGGATTATATCGGGCAGTTCTTC. Its translation is CASSFRDRDYIGQFF.

This clone was seen just once. V and J are TRBV6-5 and TRBJ1-4; D may be TRBD1 (5 bases). The CDR3 spans 14 residues. From germline, CDR1 is MNHEY and CDR2 SVGAGI. The germline V and J ends were trimmed by 2 bases and 8 bases, with 12 bases remaining between them. In DNA, the CDR3 is TGTGCCAGCAGTTACAAGAGACGGGGGGAAAAACTGTTTTTT. Translated, it gives CASSYKRRGEKLFF.

The chain employs TRBV7-3 and TRBJ2-1; the match to TRBD1 covers 10 bases. The ends lost 4 bases at V and 10 bases at J; junction bases unmatched: 4. CDR3 length: 13 residues. In germline, CDR1 is SGHTA, CDR2 FQGTGA. The CDR3 loop is CASSSGTGDEQFF. The DNA for the CDR3 is TGTGCCAGCAGCTCCGGGACAGGGGACGAGCAGTTCTTC.

The gene calls are TRBV30 and TRBJ1-5, with D perhaps matching TRBD1 (5 bases). The germline V gene encodes CDR1 GTSNPN and CDR2 SVGIG (reference sequence). Trimming pared 4 bases from V and 9 bases from J, leaving 16 bases between. This CDR3 comprises 13 residues. The CDR3 loop is CAWTRGVGGPQHF. CDR3 nucleotide sequence: TGTGCCTGGACGCGGGGGGTGGGTGGGCCCCAGCATTTT.

This rearrangement joins TRBV28 to TRBJ2-1; 10 bases match TRBD2. The CDR3 loop spans 18 amino acids. The germline V gene has CDR1 MDHEN and CDR2 SYDVKM. The J segment lost 0 bases and the V segment lost 6 bases, leaving 11 bases of the junction unmatched. The CDR3 spells CASSPQEKREGSYNEQFF. The CDR3 bases are TGTGCCAGCAGCCCGCAGGAGAAGCGGGAGGGCTCCTACAATGAGCAGTTCTTC.

This clone showed up just a few times. The chain combines TRBV28 with TRBJ2-2; D gene ambiguous. With 3 bases removed from V and 6 bases from J, the gap between germline ends came to 5 bases. Germline values: CDR1 MDHEN, CDR2 SYDVKM. The CDR3 covers 12 residues. The CDR3 sequence is CASSFRPGELFF. CDR3 in DNA: TGTGCCAGCAGTTTCAGGCCCGGGGAGCTGTTTTTT.

The chain joins TRBV4-1 to TRBJ1-1, with D tentatively TRBD1 (6 bases). Trimming stripped 4 bases from V and 1 base from J, with 10 bases between. This CDR3 region has 14 residues. Germline V gene data show CDR1 as MGHRA and CDR2 as YSYEKL. The CDR3 sequence: CASSPQTGNTEAFF. The CDR3 region has the DNA TGCGCCAGCAGCCCCCAGACAGGGAACACTGAAGCTTTCTTT.

V is TRBV28 and J is TRBJ1-4; D is undetermined. Trimming stripped 3 bases from V and 8 bases from J, with 10 bases between. Germline V CDR1 and CDR2: MDHEN, SYDVKM. The CDR3 length is 13 residues. The CDR3 DNA sequence: TGTGCCAGCAGTTTGGGAGGGCGGGAAAAACTGTTTTTT. Encoded protein: CASSLGGREKLFF. The variable domain in full, completed from reference TRBV28 and TRBJ1-4, reads DVKVTQSSRYLVKRTGEKVFLECVQDMDHENMFWYRQDPGLGLRLIYFSYDVKMKEKGDIPEGYSVSREKKERFSLILESASTNQTSMYLCASSLGGREKLFFGSGTQLSVL.

DNA for the CDR3: TGCGCCAGCACCCCGAATATCGACAGATACAATCAGCCCCAGCATTTT. It specifies CASTPNIDRYNQPQHF. The rearrangement uses TRBV4-1 and TRBJ1-5; tentatively, D is TRBD1 (5 bases). CDR1 and CDR2 (germline): MGHRA, YSYEKL. The CDR3 has 16 residues. Trimming stripped 7 bases from V and 3 bases from J, with 19 bases between.

This chain uses TRBV5-5 with TRBJ2-7; TRBD2 matches at 11 bases. CDR3 length: 16 residues. Germline V gene sequence: CDR1 SGHKS, CDR2 YYEKEE (reference sequence). V was pared by 3 bases and J by 3 bases, with 8 bases of the junction left unmatched. The CDR3, as DNA: TGTGCCAGCAGCTCCGGGACTAGCGGATACCTCTACGAGCAGTACTTC. Its protein product is CASSSGTSGYLYEQYF.

The chain is built from TRBV27 and TRBJ2-3; tentative D call: TRBD2 (5 bases). CDR3 length equals 14 residues. Germline CDR1 is MNHEY and CDR2 is SMNVEV (reference sequence). The germline V and J ends were trimmed by 1 base and 0 bases, with 5 bases remaining between them. CDR3 DNA sequence: TGTGCCAGCAGTTTATGGACTAGCACAGATACGCAGTATTTT. Translating it yields CASSLWTSTDTQYF.

This chain links TRBV30 with TRBJ1-2; 8 nucleotides agree with TRBD1. V dropped 1 base and J dropped 2; count of bases not matched to a gene: 6. Germline values: CDR1 GTSNPN, CDR2 SVGIG (reference sequence). This CDR3 has 15 amino acids. CDR3 coding DNA: TGTGCCTGGAGTGGTCCCCGGACAGGGAACTATGGCTACACCTTC. Its translation: CAWSGPRTGNYGYTF.

The CDR3 coding sequence is TGTGCCAGCAGTTTAGTCGGTACAGGACCTTTTTACGAGCAGTACTTC. Translating it yields CASSLVGTGPFYEQYF. The chain is built from TRBV27 and TRBJ2-7, with D maybe TRBD1 (5 bases). CDR3 length equals 16 residues. The germline CDR1 and CDR2 sequences are MNHEY and SMNVEV (reference sequence). Trimming took off 2 bases at V and 4 bases at J, with 18 bases between the two ends.

The rearrangement joins TRBV27 to TRBJ2-5, with TRBD2 as a possible D gene (6 bases). Germline values: CDR1 MNHEY, CDR2 SMNVEV (reference sequence). The CDR3 loop spans 15 amino acids. Trimming took 1 base from V and 2 from J, leaving 11 bases between them. Here the CDR3 DNA reads TGTGCCAGCAGTTTATTCAGCGGGCTACAAGAGACCCAGTACTTC. Its translation: CASSLFSGLQETQYF.

This chain joins TRBV9 and TRBJ2-3, with 8 bases fitting TRBD2. The ends lost 9 bases at V and 1 base at J; junction bases unmatched: 10. Germline V lookup: CDR1 SGDLS, CDR2 YYNGEE. There are 15 residues in the CDR3. The CDR3, as DNA: TGTGCCACCGGGGGGGGAGAGGAGGGCACAGATACGCAGTATTTT. This encodes CATGGGEEGTDTQYF. Together with reference TRBV9 and TRBJ2-3, the CDR3 gives the full variable domain: DSGVTQTPKHLITATGQRVTLRCSPRSGDLSVYWYQQSLDQGLQFLIQYYNGEERAKGNILERFSAQQFPDLHSELNLSSLELGDSALYFCATGGGEEGTDTQYFGPGTRLTVL.

The gene calls are TRBV13 and TRBJ1-5; D possibly corresponds to TRBD1 (5 bases). Trimming removed 6 bases from V and 1 base from J, with 22 bases in between. This CDR3 is built from 18 residues. CDR1 is PRHDT and CDR2 is FYEKMQ in the germline V gene (reference sequence). DNA for the CDR3: TGTGCCAGCAGTTATGGACGTCAAGTGAAGGGGAGCAATCAGCCCCAGCATTTT. Its translation is CASSYGRQVKGSNQPQHF. The entire variable domain, with the rest obtained from reference TRBV13 and TRBJ1-5, is as follows: AAGVIQSPRHLIKEKRETATLKCYPIPRHDTVYWYQQGPGQDPQFLISFYEKMQSDKGSIPDRFSAQQFSDYHSELNMSSLELGDSALYFCASSYGRQVKGSNQPQHFGDGTRLSIL.

This clone was seen only once. J is TRBJ1-4 and V is TRBV30; 7 nucleotides line up with TRBD1. The germline gives CDR1 GTSNPN, CDR2 SVGIG (reference sequence). CDR3 length equals 17 residues. The ends lost 2 bases at V and 3 bases at J; junction bases unmatched: 12. The CDR3 reads CAWSPYGPGGPNEKLFF. The CDR3 bases are TGTGCCTGGAGTCCCTACGGTCCAGGGGGTCCTAATGAAAAACTGTTTTTT.

The chain links TRBV2 to TRBJ2-3; possible D gene TRBD2, 7 bases. V shed 7 bases and J shed 6 bases, with 20 bases lying between them. This CDR3 spans 15 amino acids. Per germline, CDR1 SNHLY and CDR2 FYNNEI. Here the CDR3 DNA reads TGTGCCAGCACCCGCGGGGGCTCAAGGTGGGATACGCAGTATTTT. The encoded protein is CASTRGGSRWDTQYF.

V and J are TRBV28 and TRBJ1-5; TRBD1 is a possible D gene (6 bases). The ends were cut back, 5 bases at V and 2 bases at J, with 13 bases in the middle. This CDR3 has 15 residues. Germline loops: CDR1 MDHEN, CDR2 SYDVKM. CDR3 in DNA: TGTGCCAGCAGTCCCCGGGGGGGCGGCAATCAGCCCCAGCATTTT. This translates into CASSPRGGGNQPQHF.

The chain uses TRBV11-2 and TRBJ2-2; 9 bases align to TRBD2. From germline, CDR1 is SGHAT and CDR2 FQNNGV. The trim removed 0 bases at V and 1 base at J, leaving 6 bases unmatched. CDR3 size: 18 residues. The CDR3 region has the DNA TGTGCCAGCAGCTTAGATAGTTCGACTAGCGGGAACACCGGGGAGCTGTTTTTT. Residues: CASSLDSSTSGNTGELFF.